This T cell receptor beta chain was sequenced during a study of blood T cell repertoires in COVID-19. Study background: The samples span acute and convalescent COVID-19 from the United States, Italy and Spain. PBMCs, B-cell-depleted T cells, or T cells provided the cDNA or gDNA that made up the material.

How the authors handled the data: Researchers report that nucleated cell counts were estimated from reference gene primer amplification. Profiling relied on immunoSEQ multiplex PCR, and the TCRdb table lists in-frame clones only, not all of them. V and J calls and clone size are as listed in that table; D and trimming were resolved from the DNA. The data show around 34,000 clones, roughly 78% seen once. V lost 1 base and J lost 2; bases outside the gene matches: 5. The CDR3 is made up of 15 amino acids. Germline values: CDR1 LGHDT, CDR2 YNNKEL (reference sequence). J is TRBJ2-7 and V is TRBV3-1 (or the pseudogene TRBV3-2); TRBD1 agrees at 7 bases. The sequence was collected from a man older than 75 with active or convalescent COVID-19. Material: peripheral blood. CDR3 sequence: CASSQGGTGAYEQYF. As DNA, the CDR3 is TGTGCCAGCAGCCAAGGAGGCACAGGGGCCTACGAGCAGTACTTC.